This T cell receptor (beta chain) was documented in a study of T cell changes during pregnancy in multiple sclerosis. CDR1 SGHVS and CDR2 FNYEAQ come from the germline V gene. The CDR3 is 21 residues long. The ends were cut back, 1 base at V and 4 bases at J, with 29 bases in the middle. Sequencing was performed with immunoSEQ multiplex PCR; in TCRdb, only in-frame clones are kept and a portion is missing. The data show 40,000 to 60,000 clones, about 89% seen once. This sequence originates from a female donor with multiple sclerosis, enrolled in a pregnancy study. The specimen was CD8+ T cells from peripheral blood mononuclear cells, collected after pregnancy. This chain links TRBV7-6 with TRBJ2-1; D is perhaps TRBD2 (5 bases). The CDR3: CASSLDVDYGAAAGPYNEQFF. The CDR3 DNA reads TGTGCCAGCAGCTTAGACGTTGATTACGGAGCGGCGGCTGGCCCTTACAATGAGCAGTTCTTC. Full variable domain (missing parts from reference TRBV7-6 and TRBJ2-1): GAGVSQSPRYKVTKRGQDVALRCDPISGHVSLYWYRQALGQGPEFLTYFNYEAQQDKSGLPNDRFSAERPEGSISTLTIQRTEQRDSAMYRCASSLDVDYGAAAGPYNEQFFGPGTRLTVL.